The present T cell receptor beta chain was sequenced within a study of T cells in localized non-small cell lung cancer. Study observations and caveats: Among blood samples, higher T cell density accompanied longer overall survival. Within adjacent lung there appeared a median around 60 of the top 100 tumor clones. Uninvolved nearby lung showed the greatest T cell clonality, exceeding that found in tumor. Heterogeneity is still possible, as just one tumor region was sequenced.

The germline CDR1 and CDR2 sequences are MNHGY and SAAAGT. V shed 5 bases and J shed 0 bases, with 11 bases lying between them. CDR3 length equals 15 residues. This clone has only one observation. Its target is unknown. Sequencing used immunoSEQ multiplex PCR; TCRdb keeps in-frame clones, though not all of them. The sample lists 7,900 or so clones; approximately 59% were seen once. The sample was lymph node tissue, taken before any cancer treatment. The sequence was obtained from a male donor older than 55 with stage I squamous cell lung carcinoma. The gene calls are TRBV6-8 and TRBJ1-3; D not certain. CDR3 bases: TGTGCCAGCAGTCCCGACACCGCCTCTGGAAACACCATATATTTT. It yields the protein CASSPDTASGNTIYF.